Listed here is a single T cell receptor (beta chain). This entry is derived from a study of identical twins. TCRdb re-called the 5' RACE reads with MiXCR, one entry per CDR3 protein. The repertoire has approximately 490,000 distinct CDR3 sequences, around 22% of them found once; the top ten carry roughly 0.5%. The germline V gene has CDR1 SGDLS and CDR2 YYNGEE. The CDR3 is 15 amino acids. Trimming removed 3 bases from V and 1 base from J, with 13 bases in between. In addition, the sample was reused for a study of yellow fever vaccine responses in identical twins.

The rearrangement links TRBV9 to TRBJ1-2; D is perhaps TRBD1 (6 bases). This receptor was identified in a woman younger than 30 in good health. Sequencing was performed on CD4+ T cells sorted from blood. The CDR3 protein is CASSGTGRVNYGYTF. The CDR3 DNA is TGTGCCAGCAGCGGAACAGGGCGGGTTAACTATGGCTACACCTTC.